This T cell receptor beta chain was sequenced during a study of blood T cell repertoires in COVID-19. Losses at the gene ends were 1 base for V and 5 bases for J; bases not matched to a gene: 8. The CDR3 spans 15 residues. Germline-derived CDR1 and CDR2 are SGHAT and FQDESV (reference sequence). Profiled with immunoSEQ multiplex PCR; TCRdb holds only in-frame clones, not every one. Among fewer than 500,000 clones listed, around nine tenths were seen once. In assigning cohorts, the study relied on participant-reported clinical history. The V gene is TRBV11-1, the J gene TRBJ2-7; 7 positions agree with TRBD1. Sequenced sample: PBMCs or T cells enriched from blood (not recorded which). This TCR derives from a woman between 25 and 40 years old with acute COVID-19. Written as DNA, the CDR3 is TGTGCCAGCAGCTTAGAGGGGGCAGGGACACACGAGCAGTACTTC. It is translated as CASSLEGAGTHEQYF.